This passage covers 5 T cell receptor beta chains from one sample sequenced in a study of Ad26.COV2.S vaccination and SARS-CoV-2 variants. Treatment denoted: approximately 18 received Ad26.COV2.S at low or high dose, single or two shots; several received placebo; per-sample allocation not given. Each sample was drawn 63 days after the first injection (of vaccine or placebo). Here immunoSEQ multiplex PCR was the method, and the copy in TCRdb shows in-frame clones only, minus some. The sample yields hundreds of thousands of clones, over 75% seen once. The sequencing used peripheral blood, collected in a trial of Ad26.COV2.S vaccine versus placebo. These receptors were taken from a person aged 18-65 years who received the Ad26.COV2.S COVID-19 vaccine or a placebo.

CDR3 DNA sequence: TGCGCCAGCAGCTTGGTCAGTGCCTACGAGCAGTACTTC. Translated: CASSLVSAYEQYF. The chain recombines TRBV5-1 with TRBJ2-7, with D unresolved. CDR1 and CDR2 (germline): SGHRS, YFSETQ. V lost 0 bases, J lost 2 bases, and 6 bases lay in between. CDR3 size: 13 residues.

This clone was seen at least ten times. CDR3 amino acids: CASRPGTGREGKLFF. The DNA for the CDR3 is TGTGCCAGCAGACCAGGGACAGGTCGGGAGGGAAAACTGTTTTTT. The V call is TRBV6-5, the J call TRBJ1-4; TRBD1 matches 8 bases. Germline V CDR1 and CDR2: MNHEY, SVGAGI. The V gene end was trimmed by 6 bases and the J gene end by 10 bases; junction bases not matched to a gene: 13. This CDR3 region has 15 residues.

The chain employs TRBV3-1 (or the pseudogene TRBV3-2) and TRBJ1-5; D remains unclear. This CDR3 region has 15 residues. In germline, CDR1 is LGHDT, CDR2 YNNKEL (reference sequence). Trimming removed 1 base from V and 0 bases from J, with 7 bases in between. This chain's CDR3 is CASSQGRNSNQPQHF. Here the CDR3 DNA reads TGTGCCAGCAGCCAAGGACGGAATAGCAATCAGCCCCAGCATTTT.

The chain carries TRBV9 and TRBJ2-2, with no clear D. From germline, CDR1 is SGDLS and CDR2 YYNGEE. Trimming cost V 0 bases and J 1 base, with 10 bases left between them. The CDR3 runs to 16 residues. The chain's CDR3 is CASSVGSFLNTGELFF. The DNA of the CDR3 is TGTGCCAGCAGCGTAGGCAGCTTCCTGAACACCGGGGAGCTGTTTTTT.

The chain has TRBV7-2 and TRBJ2-7; either TRBD1 or TRBD2 may supply D (5 bases each). Germline V gene sequence: CDR1 SGHTA, CDR2 FQGNSA. Trimming cost V 5 bases and J 4 bases, with 21 bases left between them. This CDR3 has 16 amino acids. The CDR3 region is CASSPGAASRWYEQYF. As DNA, the CDR3 is TGTGCCAGCAGCCCCGGGGCGGCCAGCAGGTGGTACGAGCAGTACTTC.